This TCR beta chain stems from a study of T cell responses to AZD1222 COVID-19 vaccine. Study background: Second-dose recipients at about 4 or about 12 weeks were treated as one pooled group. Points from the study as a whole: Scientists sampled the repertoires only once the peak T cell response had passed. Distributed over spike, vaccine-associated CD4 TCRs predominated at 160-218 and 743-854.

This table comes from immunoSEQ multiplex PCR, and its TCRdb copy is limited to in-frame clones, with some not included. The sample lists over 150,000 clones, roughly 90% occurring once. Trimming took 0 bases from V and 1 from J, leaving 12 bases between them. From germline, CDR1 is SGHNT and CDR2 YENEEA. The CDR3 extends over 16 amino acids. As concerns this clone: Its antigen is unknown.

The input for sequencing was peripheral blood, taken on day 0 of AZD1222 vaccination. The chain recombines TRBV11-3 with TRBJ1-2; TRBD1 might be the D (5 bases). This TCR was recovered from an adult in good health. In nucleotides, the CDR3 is TGTGCCAGCAGCTTAGAAGGAAGGGGAGGTAACTATGGCTACACCTTC. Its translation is CASSLEGRGGNYGYTF.